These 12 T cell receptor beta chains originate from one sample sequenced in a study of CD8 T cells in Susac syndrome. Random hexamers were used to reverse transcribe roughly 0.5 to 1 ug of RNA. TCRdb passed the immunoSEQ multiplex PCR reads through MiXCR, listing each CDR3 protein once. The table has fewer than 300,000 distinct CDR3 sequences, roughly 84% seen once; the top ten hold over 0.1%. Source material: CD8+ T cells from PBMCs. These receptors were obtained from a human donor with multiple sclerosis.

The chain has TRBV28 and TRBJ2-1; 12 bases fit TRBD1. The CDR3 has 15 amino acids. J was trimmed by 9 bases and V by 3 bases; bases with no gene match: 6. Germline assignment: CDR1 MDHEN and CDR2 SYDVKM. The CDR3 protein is CASSLEGQGAAEQFF. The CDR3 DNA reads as TGTGCCAGCAGTTTGGAGGGACAGGGGGCGGCTGAGCAGTTCTTC.

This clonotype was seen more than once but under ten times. CDR3 nucleotides: TGTGCCAGCCGGTCCCGGTTCGAGCAGTACTTC. Translating gives CASRSRFEQYF. The J gene is TRBJ2-7, the V gene TRBV2; no clear D. Deletions cut 8 bases from V and 6 bases from J, with 11 bases between. The germline gives CDR1 SNHLY, CDR2 FYNNEI. CDR3 size: 11 residues.

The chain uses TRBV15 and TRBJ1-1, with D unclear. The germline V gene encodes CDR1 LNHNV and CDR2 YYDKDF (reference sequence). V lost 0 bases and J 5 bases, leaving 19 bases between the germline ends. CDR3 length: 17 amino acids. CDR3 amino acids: CATSRDSPVAGGTEAFF. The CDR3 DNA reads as TGTGCCACCAGCAGAGATTCACCAGTGGCAGGAGGGACTGAAGCTTTCTTT.

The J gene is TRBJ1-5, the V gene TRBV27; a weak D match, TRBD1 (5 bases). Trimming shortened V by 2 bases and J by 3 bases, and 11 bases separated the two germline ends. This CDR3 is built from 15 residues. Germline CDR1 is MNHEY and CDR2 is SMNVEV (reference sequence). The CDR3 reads CASSLGGGYNQPQHF. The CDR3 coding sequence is TGTGCCAGCAGTTTAGGCGGGGGTTACAATCAGCCCCAGCATTTT.

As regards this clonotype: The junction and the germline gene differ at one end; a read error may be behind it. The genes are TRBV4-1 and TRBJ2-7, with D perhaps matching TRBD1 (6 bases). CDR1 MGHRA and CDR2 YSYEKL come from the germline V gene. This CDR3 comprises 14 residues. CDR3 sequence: CASRHRDTSYEQYF. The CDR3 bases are TGCGCCAGCCGCCACCGGGACACTTCCTACGAGCAGTACTTC.

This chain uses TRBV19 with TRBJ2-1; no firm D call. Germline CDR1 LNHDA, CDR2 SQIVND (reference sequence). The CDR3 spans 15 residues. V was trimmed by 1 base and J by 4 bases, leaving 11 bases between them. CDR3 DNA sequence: TGTGCCAGTAGTATAGCTAGGATCTCTTACAATGAGCAGTTCTTC. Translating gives CASSIARISYNEQFF. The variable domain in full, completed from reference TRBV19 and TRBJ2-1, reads DGGITQSPKYLFRKEGQNVTLSCEQNLNHDAMYWYRQDPGQGLRLIYYSQIVNDFQKGDIAEGYSVSREKKESFPLTVTSAQKNPTAFYLCASSIARISYNEQFFGPGTRLTVL.

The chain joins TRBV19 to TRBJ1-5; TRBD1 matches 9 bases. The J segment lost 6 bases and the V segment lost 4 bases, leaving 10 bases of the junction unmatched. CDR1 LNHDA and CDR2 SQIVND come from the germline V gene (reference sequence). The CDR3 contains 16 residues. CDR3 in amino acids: CASSTRRTGVGQPQHF. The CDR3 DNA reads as TGTGCCAGTAGTACTCGCCGGACAGGGGTGGGTCAGCCCCAGCATTTT.

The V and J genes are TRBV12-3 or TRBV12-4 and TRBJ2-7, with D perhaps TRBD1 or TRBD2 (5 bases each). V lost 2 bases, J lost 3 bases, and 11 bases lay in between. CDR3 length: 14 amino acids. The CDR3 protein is CASSLPGTLYEQYF. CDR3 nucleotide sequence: TGTGCCAGCAGTTTACCCGGGACCCTCTACGAGCAGTACTTC.

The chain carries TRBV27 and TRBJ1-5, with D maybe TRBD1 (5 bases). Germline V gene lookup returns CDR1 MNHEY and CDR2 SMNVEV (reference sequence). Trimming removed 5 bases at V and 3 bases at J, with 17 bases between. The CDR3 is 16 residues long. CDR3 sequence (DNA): TGTGCCAGCAGTCCCAGAACCCAGGGATACAATCAGCCCCAGCATTTT. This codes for CASSPRTQGYNQPQHF.

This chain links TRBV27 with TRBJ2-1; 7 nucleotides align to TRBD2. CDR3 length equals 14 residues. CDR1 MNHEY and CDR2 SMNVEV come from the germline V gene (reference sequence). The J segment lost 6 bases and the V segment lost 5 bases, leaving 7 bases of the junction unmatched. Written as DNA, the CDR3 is TGTGCCAGCAGTGGGCTAGCGGATTTCAATGAGCAGTTCTTC. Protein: CASSGLADFNEQFF.

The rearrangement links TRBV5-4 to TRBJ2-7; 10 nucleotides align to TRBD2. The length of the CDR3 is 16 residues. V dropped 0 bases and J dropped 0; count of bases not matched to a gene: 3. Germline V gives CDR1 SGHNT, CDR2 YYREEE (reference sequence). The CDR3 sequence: CASSLGLAGNSYEQYF. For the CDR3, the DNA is TGTGCCAGCAGCTTGGGACTAGCGGGCAACTCCTACGAGCAGTACTTC.

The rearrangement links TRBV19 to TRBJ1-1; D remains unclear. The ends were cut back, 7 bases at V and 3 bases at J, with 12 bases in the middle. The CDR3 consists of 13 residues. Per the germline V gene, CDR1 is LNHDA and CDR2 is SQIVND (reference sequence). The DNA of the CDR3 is TGTGCCAGTACCCCCCGTCGTGACACTGAAGCTTTCTTT. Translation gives CASTPRRDTEAFF.